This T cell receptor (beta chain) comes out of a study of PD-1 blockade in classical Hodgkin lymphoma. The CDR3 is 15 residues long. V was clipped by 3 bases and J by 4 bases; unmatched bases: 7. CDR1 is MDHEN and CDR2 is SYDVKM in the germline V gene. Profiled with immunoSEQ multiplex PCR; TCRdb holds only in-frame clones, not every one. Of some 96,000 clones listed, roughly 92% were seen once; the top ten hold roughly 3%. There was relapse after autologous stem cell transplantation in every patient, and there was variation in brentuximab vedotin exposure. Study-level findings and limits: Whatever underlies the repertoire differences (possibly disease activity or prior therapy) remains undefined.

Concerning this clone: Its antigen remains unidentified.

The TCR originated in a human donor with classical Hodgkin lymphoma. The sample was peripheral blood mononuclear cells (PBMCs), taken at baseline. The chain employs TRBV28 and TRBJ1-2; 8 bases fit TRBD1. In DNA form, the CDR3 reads TGTGCCAGCAGTTTCCAGGGGGCGCGGGGCTATGGCTACACCTTC. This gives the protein CASSFQGARGYGYTF.